This record covers a single TCR beta chain. The antigen remains undetermined. Amplification used 60 Vbeta primers and 13 Jbeta primers. Repertoires were generated with immunoSEQ multiplex PCR, while TCRdb's copy carries only in-frame clones and drops some. Of roughly 120,000 clones in the sample, 65% were seen once. This sample stems from a study of cytomegalovirus exposure and HLA in healthy donors. Whole-study results and caveats: The authors assumed roughly uniform sequencing depth across donors for presence/absence analyses.

CDR3 length: 13 amino acids. Trimming took off 5 bases at V and 6 bases at J, with 14 bases between the two ends. Germline loops: CDR1 MNHEY, CDR2 SMNVEV (reference sequence). The origin of this receptor is a woman between 40 and 50 years old in good health and CMV-seropositive. Material: PBMCs. This chain connects TRBV27 to TRBJ2-7; D uncertain. The CDR3 DNA reads as TGTGCCAGCAGTCTTACCAGGTCTCGCGAGCAGTACTTC. Encoded protein: CASSLTRSREQYF.